The sequence of this T cell receptor beta chain was determined in a study of shared clonotypes between healthy human individuals. Broader study findings: Naive CD4 clonotypes were shared across several donors at about 5.3%.

On this clone: The antigen is not known.

Germline lookup yields CDR1 SGHRS and CDR2 YFSETQ. V lost 0 bases and J lost 2, with 12 bases in between. The CDR3 loop spans 17 amino acids. Generated by immunoSEQ multiplex PCR, the TCRdb table keeps only in-frame clones and is missing some. The sample lists around 1.1 million clones; around three quarters were seen once. The chain uses TRBV5-1 and TRBJ2-6; maybe TRBD2 (7 bases). This TCR was sampled from a man aged 18 to 30 in good health. Some clones in this sample may be carry-over from other donors' samples. Sequenced sample: memory CD4+ T cells from PBMCs. Described subset: CD45RA-negative fraction. The CDR3 coding sequence is TGCGCCAGCAGCTTGGGGTTCGGGGGGCCTGGGGCCAACGTCCTGACTTTC. It encodes CASSLGFGGPGANVLTF.